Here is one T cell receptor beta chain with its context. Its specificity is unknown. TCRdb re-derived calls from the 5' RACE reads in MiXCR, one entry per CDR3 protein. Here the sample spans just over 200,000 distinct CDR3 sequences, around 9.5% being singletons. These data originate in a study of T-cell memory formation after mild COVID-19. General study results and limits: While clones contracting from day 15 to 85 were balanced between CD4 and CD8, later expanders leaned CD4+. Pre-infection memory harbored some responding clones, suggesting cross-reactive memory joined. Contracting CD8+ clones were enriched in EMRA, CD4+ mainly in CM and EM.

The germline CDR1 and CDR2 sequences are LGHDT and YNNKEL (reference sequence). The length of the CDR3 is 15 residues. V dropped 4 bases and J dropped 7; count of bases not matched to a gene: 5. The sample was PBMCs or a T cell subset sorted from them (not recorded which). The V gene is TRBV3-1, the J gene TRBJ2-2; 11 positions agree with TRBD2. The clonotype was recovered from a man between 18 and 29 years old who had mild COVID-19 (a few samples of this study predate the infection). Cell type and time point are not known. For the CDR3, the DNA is TGTGCCAGCAGCCCCCTAGCGGGGGGTATCGGGGAGCTGTTTTTT. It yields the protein CASSPLAGGIGELFF.